This is a list of T cell receptor beta chains from one sample in a study of cytomegalovirus exposure and HLA in healthy donors. The protocol was immunoSEQ multiplex PCR, while the TCRdb copy is restricted to in-frame clones and leaves out a portion. The profile shows over 70,000 clones, 65% to 75% of them singletons. Sequenced input: PBMCs. The source is a man aged 30 to 39 in good health and CMV-seropositive. The CDR3 runs from the conserved cysteine through the conserved F or W. The D gene is left open where the match is weak. The size entry is marked missing in some rows and otherwise reads once, few, many or a size class.

D gene,J gene,V gene,clone size,CDR3 protein,CDR3 DNA
TRBD1,TRBJ1-5,TRBV6-5,few,CASSWDRNQPQHF,TGTGCCAGCAGTTGGGACAGAAATCAGCCCCAGCATTTT
-,TRBJ1-1,TRBV29-1,few,CSVGASNTEAFF,TGCAGCGTTGGGGCAAGTAACACTGAAGCTTTCTTT
TRBD2,TRBJ2-3,TRBV5-1,-,CASSLRGGTDTQYF,TGCGCCAGCAGCTTACGGGGGGGCACAGATACGCAGTATTTT
TRBD1,TRBJ2-7,TRBV18,-,CASSQATGGYEQYF,TGTGCCAGCTCCCAGGCGACAGGGGGGTACGAGCAGTACTTC
-,TRBJ1-2,TRBV9,-,CASSVAPEGDYGYTF,TGTGCCAGCAGCGTGGCACCGGAAGGGGACTATGGCTACACCTTC
-,TRBJ1-3,TRBV4-2,-,CASIDRTTSGNTIYF,TGTGCCAGCATAGATAGGACAACCTCTGGAAACACCATATATTTT
-,TRBJ1-5,TRBV19,-,CASSPDSTRYYSNQPQHF,TGTGCCAGTAGTCCTGACAGTACGCGATATTATAGCAATCAGCCCCAGCATTTT
TRBD2,TRBJ2-1,TRBV5-8,-,CASSLSGLAGRKHEQFF,TGTGCCAGCAGCTTGTCGGGACTAGCGGGACGTAAGCATGAGCAGTTCTTC
-,TRBJ1-1,TRBV7-9,-,CASSLAETANTEASF,TGTGCCAGCAGCTTAGCAGAGACAGCAAACACTGAAGCTTCCTTT
TRBD1,TRBJ2-2,TRBV27,-,CASRVQGPHTGELFF,TGTGCCAGCAGAGTACAGGGGCCCCACACCGGGGAGCTGTTTTTT
-,TRBJ1-1,TRBV5-5,-,CASSSDRTRRNTEAFF,TGTGCCAGCAGCTCTGACCGGACTAGGAGGAACACTGAAGCTTTCTTT
TRBD2,TRBJ2-5,TRBV4-2,-,CASSRQSGGVLETQYF,TGTGCCAGCAGCCGTCAGAGCGGGGGCGTTTTAGAGACCCAGTACTTC
TRBD2,TRBJ2-1,TRBV6-4,-,CASSDSQRGPNEQFF,TGTGCCAGCAGTGACTCCCAGCGGGGGCCCAATGAGCAGTTCTTC
TRBD1,TRBJ1-1,TRBV2,-,CASRVTGVGFGAFF,TGTGCCAGCAGGGTGACAGGGGTAGGATTTGGAGCTTTCTTT
TRBD1,TRBJ1-2,TRBV30,few,CAWSRWRDRGGYGYTF,TGTGCCTGGAGTAGATGGCGGGACAGGGGGGGCTATGGCTACACCTTC
TRBD1,TRBJ1-2,TRBV28,-,CASSQGDRNYGYTF,TGTGCCAGCAGTCAGGGGGACAGAAACTATGGCTACACCTTC
TRBD1,TRBJ1-1,TRBV5-1,-,CASSPGQGEHTEAFF,TGCGCCAGCAGCCCCGGACAGGGGGAACACACTGAAGCTTTCTTT
-,TRBJ2-1,TRBV5-1,once,CASSSQPRRAASYNEQFF,TGCGCCAGCTCTTCCCAGCCCAGGAGGGCAGCCTCCTACAATGAGCAGTTCTTC
-,TRBJ1-6,TRBV27,-,CASRGAISSYNSPLHF,TGTGCCAGCAGGGGGGCCATAAGCTCCTATAATTCACCCCTCCACTTT
TRBD2,TRBJ2-7,TRBV28,-,CASIPSGSTHEQYF,TGTGCCAGCATCCCTAGCGGGAGTACCCACGAGCAGTACTTC
TRBD1,TRBJ2-2,TRBV2,few,CASWDRGGLGELFF,TGTGCCAGCTGGGACAGGGGTGGCCTCGGGGAGCTGTTTTTT
TRBD1,TRBJ2-7,TRBV7-6,once,CASSLATGENEQYF,TGTGCCAGCAGCTTAGCGACAGGGGAGAACGAGCAGTACTTC